The TCR beta chain under discussion was sequenced for a study of T cell repertoires in cytomegalovirus infection. Study-level information: In public TCR beta signatures, there were indications of both CMV infection and matching HLA type.

This clonotype was detected a few times. Its antigen is unknown. TCRdb redid the calling of the reads with MiXCR, one entry per CDR3 protein. Of around 140,000 distinct CDR3 sequences in the sample, over 30% were seen once. The source was CD8+ T cells from cultured PBMCs, collected from culture after CMV antigen stimulation. The clonotype was recovered from a human donor in good health (CMV status not recorded). Some clones in this sample may be carry-over from other donors' samples.

In DNA form, the CDR3 reads TGTGCCAGCAGCTCAGGGCTGGGATACTACGAGCAGTACTTC. As protein: CASSSGLGYYEQYF. V is TRBV6-2 or TRBV6-3 and J is TRBJ2-7; maybe TRBD1 (5 bases). Looked up from germline, CDR1 is MNHEY and CDR2 is SVGEGT. CDR3 length equals 14 residues. V was cut by 6 bases and J by 3 bases, with 15 bases left in between.